This T cell receptor (beta chain) was sequenced in a study of PD-1 blockade in classical Hodgkin lymphoma. TCRdb keeps only in-frame clones here, not all; method: immunoSEQ multiplex PCR. The sample holds over 75,000 clones, roughly nine tenths seen once. CDR1 and CDR2 from the germline V gene are SGHRS and YFSETQ. This CDR3 comprises 15 residues. Deletions cut 1 base from V and 5 bases from J, with 13 bases between. Time point given: cycle 4 day 1 (C4D1), after less than seven weeks of nivolumab. All patients experienced relapse after autologous stem cell transplantation, and brentuximab vedotin exposure was variable.

The V gene is TRBV5-1, the J gene TRBJ2-1; a possible D gene is TRBD1 (5 bases). The sequence was obtained from a human donor with classical Hodgkin lymphoma. Sample: peripheral blood mononuclear cells (PBMCs), taken before the fourth cycle of nivolumab. The CDR3 region is CASSLWQGTDNEQFF. The DNA for the CDR3 is TGCGCCAGCAGCTTGTGGCAGGGAACCGACAATGAGCAGTTCTTC.